What follows is one T cell receptor (beta chain) and its context. This receptor's antigen is unknown. There are no base qualities to consult, and no much larger clone falls within one base. The library was prepared using the immunoSEQ multiplex PCR assay. TCRdb obtained this table from immuneACCESS and retained in-frame rearrangements with V and J assigned. These tables miss some clones; where compared with another copy, unresolved V genes account for less than half of the shortfall, and the remainder is unexplained. This sample has 84,000 or so clones in its table, and 94% of those were observed once. 2.5% of the sample is in the top ten clones. This entry is derived from a study of T cell changes during pregnancy in multiple sclerosis (dated by TCRdb to about 2019). The study in broad terms: Changes in the T cell repertoire over the course of pregnancy were examined in this study in women with multiple sclerosis.

The germline ends are 12 bases apart after V is trimmed by 1 base and J by 4 bases. Its CDR3 holds 15 amino acids, cysteine through phenylalanine. This entry keeps only the CDR3 DNA: 45 bases, framed from base 1. Taken from the germline V gene (reference sequence), the CDR1 and CDR2 loops are SGHKS and YYEKEE. The rearranged chain carries TRBV5-5 and TRBJ1-3, with a weak D call of TRBD1 (5 bases match). This sequence originates from a female donor with multiple sclerosis, enrolled in a pregnancy study. Sequences were derived from peripheral blood, sampled in the third trimester of pregnancy. The DNA reads as follows: TGTGCCAGCAGCTTGTTGGGGGGAGCGGGAAACACCATATATTTT. Its amino acids are CASSLLGGAGNTIYF.